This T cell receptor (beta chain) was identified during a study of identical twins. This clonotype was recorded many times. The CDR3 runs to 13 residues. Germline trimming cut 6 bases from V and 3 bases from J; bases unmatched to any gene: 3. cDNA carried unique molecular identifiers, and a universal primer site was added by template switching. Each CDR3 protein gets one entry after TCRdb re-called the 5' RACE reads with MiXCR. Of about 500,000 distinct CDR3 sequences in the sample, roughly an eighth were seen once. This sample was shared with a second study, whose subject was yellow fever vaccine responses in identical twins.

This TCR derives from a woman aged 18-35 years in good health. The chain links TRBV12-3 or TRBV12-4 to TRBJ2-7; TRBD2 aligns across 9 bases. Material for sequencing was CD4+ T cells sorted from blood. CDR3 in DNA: TGTGCCAGCAGAGGGACTAGCTACTACGAGCAGTACTTC. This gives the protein CASRGTSYYEQYF.